A selection of T cell receptor beta chains follows, all from one sample in a study of cytomegalovirus exposure and HLA in healthy donors. TCRdb keeps only in-frame clones here, not all; method: immunoSEQ multiplex PCR. The sample records 100,000 or so clones, 75% to 90% being singletons. The sample taken for sequencing was PBMCs. All receptors come from a man aged 25-40 years in good health and CMV-seronegative. The CDR3 runs from the conserved cysteine through the conserved F or W. A D gene is named only where the DNA matches it firmly. Not all rows give a size; the values are once, few, many and, for expanded clones, a class.

TRBD1	TRBV25-1	TRBJ1-2	-	CASSVGQTYGYTF	TGTGCCAGCAGTGTGGGACAGACCTATGGCTACACCTTC
TRBD2	TRBV23-1	TRBJ2-5	-	CAGGRSGREETQYF	TGCGCCGGGGGGAGGAGCGGGAGGGAAGAGACCCAGTACTTC
-	TRBV7-9	TRBJ2-7	few	CASSGQATYEQYF	TGTGCCAGCAGCGGGCAGGCTACCTACGAGCAGTACTTC
TRBD1	TRBV28	TRBJ2-7	once	CASSWTGAYEQYF	TGTGCCAGCAGCTGGACAGGGGCCTACGAGCAGTACTTC
-	TRBV5-4	TRBJ1-1	-	CATGGAWTEAFF	TGTGCCACCGGGGGGGCTTGGACTGAAGCTTTCTTT
-	TRBV7-8	TRBJ1-2	-	CASSPRRFGTLKGLNYGYTF	TGTGCCAGCAGCCCACGACGGTTCGGGACACTTAAAGGGCTTAACTATGGCTACACCTTC
-	TRBV5-1	TRBJ2-5	-	CASSFNRGGQETQYF	TGCGCCAGCAGCTTCAACAGGGGGGGACAAGAGACCCAGTACTTC
TRBD1	TRBV4-3	TRBJ1-4	-	CAISPSGGNREKLFF	TGCGCCATCAGCCCCTCAGGGGGGAATAGGGAAAAACTGTTTTTT
TRBD1	TRBV2	TRBJ1-2	-	CASSVDRTGYTF	TGTGCCAGCAGTGTGGACAGGACTGGCTACACCTTC
-	TRBV19	TRBJ1-5	-	CASSTNLAAGSGESQHF	TGTGCCAGTAGTACAAACTTGGCGGCAGGTTCGGGGGAGTCCCAGCATTTT
TRBD2	TRBV2	TRBJ2-5	-	CASSGGEETQYF	TGTGCCAGCAGCGGGGGGGAAGAGACCCAGTACTTC
TRBD1	TRBV7-9	TRBJ1-5	-	CASSQGQGNQPQHF	TGTGCCAGCAGCCAGGGACAGGGGAATCAGCCCCAGCATTTT
-	TRBV25-1	TRBJ2-7	-	CASSRFMGEQYF	TGTGCCAGCAGCAGGTTTATGGGCGAGCAGTACTTC
-	TRBV7-8	TRBJ1-1	few	CASSLGRINTEAFF	TGTGCCAGCAGCTTAGGCAGGATTAACACTGAAGCTTTCTTT
-	TRBV2	TRBJ1-4	-	CASSGEVTNEKLFF	TGTGCCAGCAGTGGGGAGGTAACTAATGAAAAACTGTTTTTT
-	TRBV6-5	TRBJ2-1	once	CASSRGDEQFF	TGTGCCAGCAGTCGGGGTGATGAGCAGTTCTTC
TRBD1	TRBV19	TRBJ2-3	-	CASSRGQGVGTQYF	TGTGCCAGTAGCCGAGGACAGGGGGTAGGTACGCAGTATTTT
-	TRBV30	TRBJ1-5	-	CAWSSDRNQPQHF	TGTGCCTGGAGTAGCGACAGAAATCAGCCCCAGCATTTT
-	TRBV11-3	TRBJ2-2	few	CASSLENSELFF	TGTGCCAGCAGCTTAGAGAACAGTGAGCTGTTTTTT
-	TRBV6-1	TRBJ1-1	-	CASSEQAVITEAFF	TGTGCCAGCAGTGAACAGGCTGTGATCACTGAAGCTTTCTTT
-	TRBV27	TRBJ2-7	-	CASSFRGSYEQYF	TGTGCCAGCTCCTTCAGGGGCTCCTACGAGCAGTACTTC
TRBD2	TRBV5-1	TRBJ2-1	-	CASSFFMAGEVEQFF	TGCGCCAGCAGCTTCTTTATGGCGGGAGAGGTTGAGCAGTTCTTC
TRBD1	TRBV6-6	TRBJ1-5	-	CASSYLGQVNQPQHF	TGTGCCAGCAGTTACTTAGGACAGGTTAATCAGCCCCAGCATTTT
-	TRBV9	TRBJ1-2	-	CASSVGEGARNGYTF	TGTGCCAGCAGCGTAGGGGAGGGAGCCCGGAATGGCTACACCTTC
-	TRBV7-3	TRBJ2-3	-	CASSLIGGTDTQYF	TGTGCCAGCAGCTTAATAGGAGGCACAGATACGCAGTATTTT
-	TRBV10-3	TRBJ1-1	once	CAISESGAGDQPFF	TGTGCCATCAGTGAGTCAGGGGCAGGGGATCAGCCTTTCTTT
-	TRBV6-5	TRBJ2-2	-	CASSYGGVGLFF	TGTGCCAGCAGTTACGGCGGGGTGGGGCTGTTTTTT
-	TRBV5-1	TRBJ1-5	-	CASSIGTRSNQPQHF	TGCGCCAGCAGCATCGGGACTCGGAGCAATCAGCCCCAGCATTTT
-	TRBV5-4	TRBJ2-6	-	CASIQSALGSGANVLTF	TGTGCCAGCATCCAATCGGCCCTCGGGTCTGGGGCCAACGTCCTGACTTTC
TRBD1	TRBV19	TRBJ2-7	-	CASRFGTGYEQYF	TGTGCCTCCCGGTTTGGGACAGGGTACGAGCAGTACTTC
-	TRBV5-1	TRBJ1-3	-	CASSFSGSLSGNTIYF	TGCGCCAGCAGCTTCTCCGGGAGCCTCTCTGGAAACACCATATATTTT
-	TRBV2	TRBJ2-3	-	CASAGDPVTDTQYF	TGTGCCAGCGCAGGGGACCCGGTGACAGATACGCAGTATTTT
-	TRBV6-6	TRBJ2-7	-	CASSYYQGSPYEQYF	TGTGCCAGCAGTTACTATCAGGGGTCGCCCTACGAGCAGTACTTC
-	TRBV10-2	TRBJ1-5	-	CASRGTSSNQPQHF	TGCGCCAGCAGAGGGACATCGAGCAATCAGCCCCAGCATTTT
-	TRBV5-6	TRBJ2-3	once	CASSSLTRTDTQYF	TGTGCCAGCAGCTCGCTCACTAGAACAGATACGCAGTATTTT
-	TRBV4-2	TRBJ1-6	-	CASSQARDPNSPLHF	TGTGCCAGCAGCCAAGCCCGGGATCCAAATTCACCCCTCCACTTT
TRBD1	TRBV6-6	TRBJ1-5	-	CASRTGTVNQPQHF	TGTGCCAGCAGGACCGGGACAGTCAATCAGCCCCAGCATTTT
-	TRBV15	TRBJ2-7	once	CATSRDPAYEQYF	TGTGCCACCAGCAGAGATCCCGCCTACGAGCAGTACTTC
-	TRBV15	TRBJ2-2	-	CATSRGTGFAGELFF	TGTGCCACCAGCAGAGGTACAGGGTTTGCCGGGGAGCTGTTTTTT
TRBD1	TRBV30	TRBJ2-2	-	CAYYWTGLNTGELFF	TGTGCCTATTACTGGACAGGGTTGAACACCGGGGAGCTGTTTTTT
-	TRBV4-2	TRBJ2-2	once	CASSQDGGRNTGELFF	TGTGCCAGCAGCCAAGATGGAGGGCGGAACACCGGGGAGCTGTTTTTT
TRBD1	TRBV7-7	TRBJ1-5	-	CASSLVFTGGGEQPQHF	TGTGCTAGCAGCTTAGTTTTCACAGGGGGTGGGGAACAGCCCCAGCATTTT
-	TRBV5-6	TRBJ2-3	-	CASSYQTGTDTQYF	TGTGCCAGCAGCTACCAGACAGGCACAGATACGCAGTATTTT
-	TRBV28	TRBJ1-5	-	CASAEDLARNSNQPQHF	TGTGCCAGCGCTGAGGACCTAGCCCGCAATAGCAATCAGCCCCAGCATTTT
-	TRBV7-9	TRBJ2-7	-	CASSLTPRLVTYEQYF	TGTGCCAGCAGCTTAACCCCGCGGCTGGTAACCTACGAGCAGTACTTC
-	TRBV10-3	TRBJ1-1	-	CAISERTATMPAFF	TGTGCCATCAGTGAGCGGACAGCCACGATGCCAGCTTTCTTT
TRBD1	TRBV2	TRBJ2-4	few	CASSQDRAAKNIQYF	TGTGCCAGCAGTCAGGACAGGGCGGCCAAAAACATTCAGTACTTC
TRBD1	TRBV7-9	TRBJ2-7	-	CASSPNRGHIYEQYF	TGTGCCAGCAGCCCTAACAGGGGGCATATCTACGAGCAGTACTTC
TRBD1	TRBV30	TRBJ1-2	-	CAWNRGRGHGYTF	TGTGCCTGGAATAGGGGCAGGGGGCATGGCTACACCTTC
TRBD1	TRBV7-2	TRBJ2-7	once	CASSIGTGPTYEQYF	TGTGCCAGCAGCATTGGGACAGGGCCTACCTACGAGCAGTACTTC
-	TRBV5-4	TRBJ2-6	few	CASSLPGDSGANVLTF	TGTGCCAGCAGCTTGCCAGGCGACTCTGGGGCCAACGTCCTGACTTTC